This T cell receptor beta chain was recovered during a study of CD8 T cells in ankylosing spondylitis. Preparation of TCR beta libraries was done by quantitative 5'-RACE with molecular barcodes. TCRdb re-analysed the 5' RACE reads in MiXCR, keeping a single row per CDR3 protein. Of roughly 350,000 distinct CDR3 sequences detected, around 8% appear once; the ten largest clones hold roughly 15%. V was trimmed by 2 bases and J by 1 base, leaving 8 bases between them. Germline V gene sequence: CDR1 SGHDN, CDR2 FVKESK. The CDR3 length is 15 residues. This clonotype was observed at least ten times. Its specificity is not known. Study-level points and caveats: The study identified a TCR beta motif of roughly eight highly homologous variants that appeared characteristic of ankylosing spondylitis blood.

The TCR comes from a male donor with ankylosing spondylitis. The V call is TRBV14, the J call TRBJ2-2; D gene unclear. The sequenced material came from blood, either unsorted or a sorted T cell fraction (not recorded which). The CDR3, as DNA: TGTGCCAGCAGCCAACCAGGAGAGAACACCGGGGAGCTGTTTTTT. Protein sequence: CASSQPGENTGELFF.